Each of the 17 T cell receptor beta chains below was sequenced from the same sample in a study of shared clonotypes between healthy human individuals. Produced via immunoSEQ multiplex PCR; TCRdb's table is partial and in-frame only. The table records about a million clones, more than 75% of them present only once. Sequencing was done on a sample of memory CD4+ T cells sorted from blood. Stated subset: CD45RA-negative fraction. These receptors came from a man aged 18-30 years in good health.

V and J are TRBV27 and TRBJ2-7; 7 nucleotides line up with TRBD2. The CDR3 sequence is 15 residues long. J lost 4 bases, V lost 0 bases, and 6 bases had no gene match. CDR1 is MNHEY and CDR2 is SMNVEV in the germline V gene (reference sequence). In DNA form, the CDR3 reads TGTGCCAGCAGTTTATCTACGGGGGGACTATACGAGCAGTACTTC. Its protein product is CASSLSTGGLYEQYF.

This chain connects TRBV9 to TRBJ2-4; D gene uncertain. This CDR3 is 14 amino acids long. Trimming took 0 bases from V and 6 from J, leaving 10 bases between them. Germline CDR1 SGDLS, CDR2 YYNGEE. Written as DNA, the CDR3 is TGTGCCAGCAGCGTAGATCTGGCTTTAAACATTCAGTACTTC. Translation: CASSVDLALNIQYF.

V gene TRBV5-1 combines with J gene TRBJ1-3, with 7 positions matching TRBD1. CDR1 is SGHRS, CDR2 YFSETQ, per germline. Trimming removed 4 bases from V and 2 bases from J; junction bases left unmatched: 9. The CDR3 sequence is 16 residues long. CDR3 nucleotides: TGCGCCAGCAGCCATGGTCGTACAGGGGCTGGAAACACCATATATTTT. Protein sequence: CASSHGRTGAGNTIYF.

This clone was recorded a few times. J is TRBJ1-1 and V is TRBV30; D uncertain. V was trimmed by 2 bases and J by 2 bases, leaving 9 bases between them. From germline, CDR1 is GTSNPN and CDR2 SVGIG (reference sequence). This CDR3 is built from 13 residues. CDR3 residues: CAWSRTGNTEAFF. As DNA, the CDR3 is TGTGCCTGGAGTCGGACGGGAAACACTGAAGCTTTCTTT.

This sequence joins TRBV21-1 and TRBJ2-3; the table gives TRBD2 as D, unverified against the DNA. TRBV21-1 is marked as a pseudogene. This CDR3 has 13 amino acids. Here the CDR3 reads CASSPRDTDTQYF. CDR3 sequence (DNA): TGTGCCAGCAGCCCCCGAGACACAGATACGCAGTATTTT.

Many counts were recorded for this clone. The CDR3 DNA follows: TGTGCCTGGAGTGAGCCGGGACTAATTTCGTGGGAGCAGTACTTC. This translates into CAWSEPGLISWEQYF. The V call is TRBV30, the J call TRBJ2-7; TRBD2 aligns across 7 bases. Germline V CDR1 and CDR2: GTSNPN, SVGIG (reference sequence). The length of the CDR3 is 15 residues. With V trimmed by 1 base and J by 7 bases, 13 bases remained unmatched.

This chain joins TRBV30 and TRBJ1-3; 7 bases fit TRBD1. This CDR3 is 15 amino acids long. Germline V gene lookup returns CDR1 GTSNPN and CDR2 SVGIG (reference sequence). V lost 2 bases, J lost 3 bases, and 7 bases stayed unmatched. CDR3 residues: CAWSTPGGIGNTIYF. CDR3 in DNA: TGTGCCTGGAGTACTCCAGGGGGGATTGGAAACACCATATATTTT.

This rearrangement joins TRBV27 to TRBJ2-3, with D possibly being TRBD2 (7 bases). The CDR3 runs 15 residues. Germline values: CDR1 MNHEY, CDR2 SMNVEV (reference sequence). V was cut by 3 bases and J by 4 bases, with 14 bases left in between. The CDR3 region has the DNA TGTGCCAGCAGTTTGAGGGGGGGCCGCGCAGATACGCAGTATTTT. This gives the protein CASSLRGGRADTQYF.

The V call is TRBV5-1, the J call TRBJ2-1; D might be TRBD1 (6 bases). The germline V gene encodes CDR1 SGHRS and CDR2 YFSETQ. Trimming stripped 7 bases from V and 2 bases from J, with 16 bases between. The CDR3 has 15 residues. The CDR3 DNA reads TGCGCCAGCCTGGCAGGGGATCCCGCCTACAATGAGCAGTTCTTC. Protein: CASLAGDPAYNEQFF.

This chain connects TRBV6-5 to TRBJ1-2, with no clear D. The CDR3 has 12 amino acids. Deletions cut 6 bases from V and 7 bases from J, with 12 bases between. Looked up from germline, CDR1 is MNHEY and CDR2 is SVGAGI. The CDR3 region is CASRTSDFGYTF. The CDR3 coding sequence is TGTGCCAGCAGGACCTCGGACTTTGGCTACACCTTC.

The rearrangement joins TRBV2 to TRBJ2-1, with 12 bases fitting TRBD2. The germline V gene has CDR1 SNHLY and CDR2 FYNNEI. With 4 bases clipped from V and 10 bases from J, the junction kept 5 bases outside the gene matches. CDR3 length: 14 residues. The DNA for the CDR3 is TGTGCCAGCAGTGGGGCTAGCGGGAGGGGCGAGCAGTTCTTC. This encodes CASSGASGRGEQFF.

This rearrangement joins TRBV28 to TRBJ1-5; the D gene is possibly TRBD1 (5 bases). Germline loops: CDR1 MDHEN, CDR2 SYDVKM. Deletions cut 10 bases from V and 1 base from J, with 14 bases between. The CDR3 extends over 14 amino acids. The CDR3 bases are TGTGCCATCGCCATCGGGGGGAGCAATCAGCCCCAGCATTTT. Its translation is CAIAIGGSNQPQHF.

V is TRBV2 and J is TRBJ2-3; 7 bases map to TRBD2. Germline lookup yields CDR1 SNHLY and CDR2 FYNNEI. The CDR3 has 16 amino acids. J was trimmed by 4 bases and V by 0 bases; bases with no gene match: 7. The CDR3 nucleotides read TGTGCCAGCAGTGAAGCAACCTGGACTAGTCCAGATACGCAGTATTTT. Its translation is CASSEATWTSPDTQYF.

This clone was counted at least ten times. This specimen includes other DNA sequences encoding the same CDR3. CDR3 DNA sequence: TGCGCCAGCAGCCAAGGGAGGGGGGGAGAGACCCAGTACTTC. This codes for CASSQGRGGETQYF. The chain links TRBV4-1 to TRBJ2-5; weak D call: TRBD2 (7 bases). V shed 1 base and J shed 4 bases, with 10 bases lying between them. This CDR3 has 14 residues. CDR1 MGHRA and CDR2 YSYEKL come from the germline V gene.

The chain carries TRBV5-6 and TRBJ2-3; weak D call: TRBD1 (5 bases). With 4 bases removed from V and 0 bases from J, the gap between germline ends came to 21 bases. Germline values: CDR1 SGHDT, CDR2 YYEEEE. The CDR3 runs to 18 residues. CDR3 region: CASSRRPGHSPSTDTQYF. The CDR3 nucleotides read TGTGCCAGCAGCCGACGACCCGGACATTCACCTAGCACAGATACGCAGTATTTT.

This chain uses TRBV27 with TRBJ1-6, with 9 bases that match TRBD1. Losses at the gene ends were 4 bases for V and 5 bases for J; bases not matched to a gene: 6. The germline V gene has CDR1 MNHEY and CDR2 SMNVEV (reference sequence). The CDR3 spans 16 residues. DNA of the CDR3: TGTGCCAGCAGTTCGGGGACAGGGACGCATAATTCACCCCTCCACTTT. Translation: CASSSGTGTHNSPLHF.

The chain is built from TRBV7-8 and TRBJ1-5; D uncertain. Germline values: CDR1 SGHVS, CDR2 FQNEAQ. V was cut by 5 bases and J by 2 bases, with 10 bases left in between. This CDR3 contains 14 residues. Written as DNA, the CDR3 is TGTGCCAGCAGCGCCGTTTGGGGCAATCAGCCCCAGCATTTT. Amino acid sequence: CASSAVWGNQPQHF.